This TCR beta chain was documented in a study of cytomegalovirus exposure and HLA in healthy donors. General study findings and limits: There were some public TCRs occurring in many donors, but most TCR sequences were rare. Reportedly, cytomegalovirus status was diagnosed with high sensitivity and specificity.

With 1 base removed from V and 3 bases from J, the gap between germline ends came to 7 bases. Germline V gives CDR1 SNHLY, CDR2 FYNNEI. The CDR3 has 14 residues. Assay used: immunoSEQ multiplex PCR; TCRdb lists only in-frame clones, some missing. The table shows under 250,000 clones, with 70% to 90% occurring only once. For this clone: The antigen is not known.

The specimen sequenced was PBMCs. This TCR was recovered from a woman aged 18 to 35 in good health and CMV-seronegative. V usage is TRBV2 and J usage is TRBJ2-1, with D maybe TRBD2 (6 bases). CDR3 nucleotides: TGTGCCAGCAGTGAAGAGGAGGGCTACAATGAGCAGTTCTTC. It specifies CASSEEEGYNEQFF.